The 18 T cell receptor beta chains in this list originate from one sample, sequenced in a study of blood T cells in healthy people across ages. A J-beta primer mix and a sample-barcoded 5' primer were used in a second PCR of roughly 7 to 12 cycles. TCRdb re-called the 5' RACE reads through MiXCR, storing one row per CDR3 protein. Of about 620,000 distinct CDR3 sequences listed, 45% to 60% were seen once; the top ten hold about 14%. The sequencing sample was made of blood. Every receptor here comes from a woman over 75 in good health.

This clonotype was detected a few times. The chain combines TRBV3-1 with TRBJ1-4; D might be TRBD1 (5 bases). The germline CDR1 and CDR2 sequences are LGHDT and YNNKEL (reference sequence). V lost 4 bases and J lost 7, with 10 bases in between. This CDR3 region has 13 residues. The chain's CDR3 is CASSLKGLEKLFF. The CDR3 coding sequence is TGTGCCAGCAGCCTAAAGGGGCTTGAAAAACTGTTTTTT.

This clonotype occurred many times. The genes are TRBV4-2 and TRBJ2-1, with a weak D call TRBD1 (5 bases). V was pared by 0 bases and J by 3 bases, with 15 bases between. The CDR3 has 17 amino acids. The germline CDR1 and CDR2 sequences are LGHNA and YNFKEQ. CDR3 coding DNA: TGTGCCAGCAGCCAAGAAGGGGCTGCCGTCGGCTACAATGAGCAGTTCTTC. It translates to CASSQEGAAVGYNEQFF.

This chain connects TRBV7-3 to TRBJ1-1, with D perhaps matching TRBD1 (5 bases). The germline V and J ends were trimmed by 3 bases and 3 bases, with 11 bases remaining between them. Looked up from germline, CDR1 is SGHTA and CDR2 is FQGTGA. This CDR3 contains 14 residues. CDR3 DNA: TGTGCCAGCAGCTTGACGAGAGGGGACACTGAAGCTTTCTTT. Its translation is CASSLTRGDTEAFF.

This chain joins TRBV29-1 and TRBJ2-5; 14 bases agree with TRBD2. With the DNA end fitting TRBJ2-7 better, the J assignment may be wrong. The germline gives CDR1 SQVTM, CDR2 ANQGSEA. CDR3 length: 16 residues. CDR3 sequence reads: CSVAGLAGAFSYEQYF. For the CDR3, the DNA is TGCAGCGTGGCGGGACTAGCGGGAGCTTTTTCTTACGAGCAGTACTTC.

This clonotype was recorded once. This may come from a read error, since a much larger clone is one base off. The V and J genes are TRBV28 and TRBJ2-3, with 7 bases that match TRBD2. Per germline, CDR1 MDHEN and CDR2 SYDVKM. The CDR3 is 14 amino acids. V dropped 9 bases and J dropped 3; count of bases not matched to a gene: 9. The CDR3 here is CASSPGGKTDTQYF. The CDR3 DNA reads TGTGCCAGTAGCCCCGGGGGGAAAACAGATACGCAGTATTTT.

In this sample, this clonotype turned up a few times. The V call is TRBV5-1, the J call TRBJ2-3; the D is unclear. The V end was cut by 1 base, the J end by 2 bases, with 11 bases between. The V gene's germline CDR1 is SGHRS and CDR2 YFSETQ. This CDR3 region has 15 residues. Here the CDR3 DNA reads TGCGCCAGCAGCTTGAACGGTGGATTCACAGATACGCAGTATTTT. Amino acid sequence: CASSLNGGFTDTQYF. Variable domain in full (rest from reference TRBV5-1 and TRBJ2-3): KAGVTQTPRYLIKTRGQQVTLSCSPISGHRSVSWYQQTPGQGLQFLFEYFSETQRNKGNFPGRFSGRQFSNSRSEMNVSTLELGDSALYLCASSLNGGFTDTQYFGPGTRLTVL.

This clonotype was counted ten times or more. The chain couples TRBV7-9 to TRBJ2-1; TRBD1 might be the D (6 bases). The V and J ends lost 0 bases and 8 bases respectively, with 14 bases between them. CDR1 and CDR2 (germline): SEHNR, FQNEAQ (reference sequence). This CDR3 is built from 15 residues. The DNA for the CDR3 is TGTGCCAGCAGCTTAGCCGGGACATATGGCGATGAGCAGTTCTTC. Translated, it gives CASSLAGTYGDEQFF.

The rearrangement links TRBV11-2 to TRBJ2-1; 8 nucleotides match TRBD2. V gave up 2 bases and J gave up 9 bases; unmatched junction bases: 12. Germline V gene data show CDR1 as SGHAT and CDR2 as FQNNGV. CDR3 length: 16 amino acids. The CDR3 protein is CASSLSRGGLFSEQFF. The CDR3 bases are TGTGCCAGCAGCTTAAGTCGGGGGGGCCTGTTCAGTGAGCAGTTCTTC. Complete variable domain (other parts from reference TRBV11-2 and TRBJ2-1): EAGVAQSPRYKIIEKRQSVAFWCNPISGHATLYWYQQILGQGPKLLIQFQNNGVVDDSQLPKDRFSAERLKGVDSTLKIQPAKLEDSAVYLCASSLSRGGLFSEQFFGPGTRLTVL.

Turning to this clonotype: This may arise from a read error, as a much more abundant clone is one base away. The chain joins TRBV4-1 to TRBJ2-2; the match to TRBD2 covers 10 bases. V shed 4 bases and J 6 bases; nucleotides not matched to a gene: 11. Germline CDR1 and CDR2: MGHRA and YSYEKL. The CDR3 is made up of 17 amino acids. The DNA of the CDR3 is TGCGCCAGCAGCCTAGACCCTAGCGGGAGTCCGCCCGGGGAGCTGTTTTTT. Translation: CASSLDPSGSPPGELFF.

About this clonotype itself: A much more abundant neighbour one base away suggests this may be a read error. The CDR3 nucleotides are TGTGCCAGCAGCCGCGGGACAGGGCCCTACAATGAGCGGTTCTTC. Translated: CASSRGTGPYNERFF. The chain couples TRBV4-2 to TRBJ2-1; TRBD1 matches at 9 bases. The CDR3 sequence is 15 residues long. Germline V lookup: CDR1 LGHNA, CDR2 YNFKEQ.

This clonotype was found many times. V gene TRBV29-1 combines with J gene TRBJ1-4, with D uncertain. The CDR3 runs to 15 residues. Germline loops: CDR1 SQVTM, CDR2 ANQGSEA. The V end was cut by 4 bases, the J end by 5 bases, with 17 bases between. The CDR3 region is CSVGYSQDPNEKLFF. DNA for the CDR3: TGCAGCGTTGGGTACTCTCAGGATCCGAATGAAAAACTGTTTTTT.

A note on this clonotype: A clone one base away is much larger, so this may be a read error. The CDR3 protein is CASSLDDKIDTQYF. The CDR3, as DNA: TGTGCCAGCAGCTTGGACGATAAAATAGACACGCAGTATTTT. The rearrangement uses TRBV7-2 and TRBJ2-3; D gene uncertain. V was cut by 3 bases and J by 9 bases, with 16 bases left in between. The CDR3 covers 14 residues. The germline V gene encodes CDR1 SGHTA and CDR2 FQGNSA. Full variable domain (missing parts from reference TRBV7-2 and TRBJ2-3): GAGVSQSPSNKVTEKGKDVELRCDPISGHTALYWYRQSLGQGLEFLIYFQGNSAPDKSGLPSDRFSAERTGGSVSTLTIQRTQQEDSAVYLCASSLDDKIDTQYFGPGTRLTVL.

This chain links TRBV20-1 with TRBJ2-2, with 7 bases fitting TRBD1. V lost 7 bases to trimming and J lost 2 bases; unmatched junction nucleotides: 7. The length of the CDR3 is 14 residues. Germline lookup yields CDR1 DFQATT and CDR2 SNEGSKA (reference sequence). Here the CDR3 reads CSGTGTDNTGELFF. CDR3 DNA sequence: TGCAGTGGTACTGGGACAGACAACACCGGGGAGCTGTTTTTT.

The chain recombines TRBV7-2 with TRBJ2-7; unclear D gene. The CDR3 has 16 residues. Germline values: CDR1 SGHTA, CDR2 FQGNSA. Trimming shortened V by 1 base and J by 2 bases, and 15 bases separated the two germline ends. The CDR3 is CASSLEVLGSTYEQYF. As DNA, the CDR3 is TGTGCCAGCAGCTTAGAGGTTCTGGGTTCTACCTACGAGCAGTACTTC.

This clonotype came up many times. V and J are TRBV5-1 and TRBJ2-1, with TRBD2 as a possible D gene (6 bases). Per the germline V gene, CDR1 is SGHRS and CDR2 is YFSETQ. The germline V and J ends were trimmed by 4 bases and 1 base, with 15 bases remaining between them. This CDR3 spans 16 amino acids. The CDR3 loop reads CASSAGSASSYNEQFF. The CDR3 bases are TGCGCCAGCAGCGCCGGGAGCGCCTCTTCCTACAATGAGCAGTTCTTC.

V gene TRBV20-1 combines with J gene TRBJ2-1; 10 nucleotides align to TRBD2. Germline V lookup: CDR1 DFQATT, CDR2 SNEGSKA (reference sequence). The V and J ends lost 3 bases and 3 bases, in that order; junction bases with no gene match: 5. This CDR3 contains 15 residues. The CDR3 region is CSASGASGSYNEQFF. The CDR3 DNA reads TGCAGTGCTAGTGGGGCTAGCGGGAGCTACAATGAGCAGTTCTTC.

The CDR3 protein is CSALLAGVTYEQYF. The CDR3 coding sequence is TGCAGTGCTCTCTTGGCGGGGGTGACCTACGAGCAGTACTTC. The J gene is TRBJ2-4, the V gene TRBV20-1; 7 nucleotides match TRBD2. The DNA matches TRBJ2-7 better at its end, which makes the J call doubtful. The length of the CDR3 is 14 residues. The germline CDR1 and CDR2 sequences are DFQATT and SNEGSKA (reference sequence).

About this clonotype: Sequence at one end of the junction differs from germline and may be a read error. This chain uses TRBV29-1 with TRBJ2-5, with D possibly TRBD2 on 5 matching bases. The CDR3 covers 13 residues. Germline-derived CDR1 and CDR2 are SQVTM and ANQGSEA. CDR3: CSIEVGGLETRYF. In DNA form, the CDR3 reads TGCAGCATTGAAGTGGGCGGACTGGAGACCCGGTACTTC.